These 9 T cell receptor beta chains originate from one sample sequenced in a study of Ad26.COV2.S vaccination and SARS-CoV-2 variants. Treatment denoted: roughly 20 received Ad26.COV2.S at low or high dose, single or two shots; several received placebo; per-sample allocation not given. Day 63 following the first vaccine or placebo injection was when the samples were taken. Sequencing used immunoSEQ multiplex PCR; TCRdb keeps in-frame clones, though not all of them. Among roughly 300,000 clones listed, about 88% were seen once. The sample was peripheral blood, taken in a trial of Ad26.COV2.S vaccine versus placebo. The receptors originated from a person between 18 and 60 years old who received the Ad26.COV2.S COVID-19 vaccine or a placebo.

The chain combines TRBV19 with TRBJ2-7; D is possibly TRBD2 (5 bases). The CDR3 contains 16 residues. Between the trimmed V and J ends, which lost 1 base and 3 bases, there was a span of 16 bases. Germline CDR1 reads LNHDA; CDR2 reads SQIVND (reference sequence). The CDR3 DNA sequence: TGTGCCAGTAGTATAGCCTTCGACGGGATAGGCTACGAGCAGTACTTC. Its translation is CASSIAFDGIGYEQYF.

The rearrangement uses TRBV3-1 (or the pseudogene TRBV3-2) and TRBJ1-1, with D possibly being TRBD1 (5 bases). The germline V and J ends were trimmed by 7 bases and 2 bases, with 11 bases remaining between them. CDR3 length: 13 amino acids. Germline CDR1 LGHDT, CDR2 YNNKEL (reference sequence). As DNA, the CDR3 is TGTGCCAGCAATCCCGGGGGTAACACTGAAGCTTTCTTT. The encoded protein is CASNPGGNTEAFF.

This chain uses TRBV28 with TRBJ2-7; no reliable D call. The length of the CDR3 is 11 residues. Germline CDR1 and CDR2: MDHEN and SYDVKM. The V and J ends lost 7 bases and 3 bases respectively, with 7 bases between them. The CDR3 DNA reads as TGTGCCAGCACTTCAAGCTACGAGCAGTACTTC. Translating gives CASTSSYEQYF.

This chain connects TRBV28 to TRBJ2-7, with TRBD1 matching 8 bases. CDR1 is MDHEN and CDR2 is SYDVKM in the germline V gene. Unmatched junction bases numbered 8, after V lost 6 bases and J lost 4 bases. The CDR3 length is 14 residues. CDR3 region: CASRTGTGRYEQYF. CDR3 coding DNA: TGTGCCAGCAGAACCGGGACAGGACGATACGAGCAGTACTTC.

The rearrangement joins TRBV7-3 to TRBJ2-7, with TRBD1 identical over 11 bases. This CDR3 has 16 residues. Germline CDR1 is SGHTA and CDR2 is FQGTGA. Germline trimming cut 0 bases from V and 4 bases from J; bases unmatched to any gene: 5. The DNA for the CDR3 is TGTGCCAGCAGCTTAACCCAGGACAGGGGGCGATACGAGCAGTACTTC. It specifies CASSLTQDRGRYEQYF.

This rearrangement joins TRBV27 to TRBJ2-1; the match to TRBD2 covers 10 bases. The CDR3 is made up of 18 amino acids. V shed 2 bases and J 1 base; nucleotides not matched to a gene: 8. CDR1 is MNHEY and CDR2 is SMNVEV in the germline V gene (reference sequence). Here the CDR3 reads CASSLIRTSGTSYNEQFF. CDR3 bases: TGTGCCAGCAGTTTAATACGAACTAGCGGGACGTCCTACAATGAGCAGTTCTTC.

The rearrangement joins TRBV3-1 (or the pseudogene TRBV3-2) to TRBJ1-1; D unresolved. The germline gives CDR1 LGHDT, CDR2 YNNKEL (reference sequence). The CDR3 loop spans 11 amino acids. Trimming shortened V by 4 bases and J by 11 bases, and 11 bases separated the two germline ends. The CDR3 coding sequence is TGTGCCAGCAGCCCCGGCTCCTTCGCTTTCTTT. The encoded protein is CASSPGSFAFF.

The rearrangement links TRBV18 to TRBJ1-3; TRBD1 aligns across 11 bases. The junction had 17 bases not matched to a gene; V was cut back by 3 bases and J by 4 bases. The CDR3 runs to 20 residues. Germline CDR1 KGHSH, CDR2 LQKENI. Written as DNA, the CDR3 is TGTGCCAGCTCACCCCCCCGGGTGGACAGGGGGCAGATGTCCGGAAACACCATATATTTT. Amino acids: CASSPPRVDRGQMSGNTIYF. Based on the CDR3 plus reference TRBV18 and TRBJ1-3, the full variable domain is NAGVMQNPRHLVRRRGQEARLRCSPMKGHSHVYWYRQLPEEGLKFMVYLQKENIIDESGMPKERFSAEFPKEGPSILRIQQVVRGDSAAYFCASSPPRVDRGQMSGNTIYFGEGSWLTVV.

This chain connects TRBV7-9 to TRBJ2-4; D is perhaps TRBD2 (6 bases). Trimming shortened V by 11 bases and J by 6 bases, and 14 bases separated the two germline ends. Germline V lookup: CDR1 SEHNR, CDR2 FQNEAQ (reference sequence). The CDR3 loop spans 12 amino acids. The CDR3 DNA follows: TGTGCCGCGGGGATCTTAGGAAACATTCAGTACTTC. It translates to CAAGILGNIQYF.